A selection of T cell receptor beta chains follows, all from one sample in a study of cytomegalovirus exposure and HLA in healthy donors. Method: immunoSEQ multiplex PCR; TCRdb's copy keeps in-frame clones and lacks some. The sample has 130,000 or so clones; around 82% are singletons. Material for sequencing was PBMCs. The receptors derive from a man between 18 and 35 years old in good health and CMV-seropositive. Each CDR3 is given with its conserved first and last residue. A D gene is named only where the DNA matches it firmly. Not all rows give a size; the values are once, few, many and, for expanded clones, a class.

j_call	v_call	clone_size	d_call	cdr3_aa	cdr3_nt
TRBJ2-7	TRBV28	NA	NA	CASSFGLRERLYEQYF	TGTGCCAGCAGTTTTGGTCTCCGGGAGAGACTCTACGAGCAGTACTTC
TRBJ1-5	TRBV19	NA	TRBD1	CASSRQGVQPQHF	TGTGCCAGTAGTCGACAGGGGGTCCAGCCCCAGCATTTT
TRBJ1-2	TRBV19	few	NA	CASSIGLNYGYTF	TGTGCCAGTAGTATCGGACTTAACTATGGCTACACCTTC
TRBJ1-4	TRBV12-1	NA	NA	CASSFPSAGQRNEKLFF	TGTGCCAGCAGCTTCCCATCCGCGGGACAGCGTAATGAAAAACTGTTTTTT
TRBJ2-3	TRBV11-2	NA	TRBD2	CASSPGTSGKYTQYF	TGTGCCAGCAGCCCAGGGACTAGCGGGAAGTATACGCAGTATTTT
TRBJ1-2	TRBV2	few	TRBD1	CASSHPTGGGQGYTF	TGTGCCAGCAGCCATCCCACAGGGGGGGGACAAGGCTACACCTTC
TRBJ2-7	TRBV5-1	once	TRBD2	CASSLAIGTSGRATYEQYF	TGCGCCAGCAGCTTGGCCATCGGGACTAGCGGGAGGGCGACCTACGAGCAGTACTTC
TRBJ2-7	TRBV6-5	NA	TRBD1	CASSYSSTGGIEQYF	TGTGCCAGCAGTTACTCTTCGACAGGGGGCATCGAGCAGTACTTC
TRBJ2-1	TRBV11-2	once	NA	CASSFSGSSYNEQFF	TGTGCCAGCAGCTTCTCGGGGAGCTCCTACAATGAGCAGTTCTTC
TRBJ2-2	TRBV4-2	NA	NA	CASSQGGVGTGELFF	TGTGCCAGCAGCCAAGGGGGGGTTGGGACCGGGGAGCTGTTTTTT